The present T cell receptor (beta chain) was sequenced within a study of T cells after yellow fever vaccination. The study's findings and limits: Primary-vaccination clones mostly resurfaced post-booster (around 95% CD4, about 87% CD8).

CDR1 and CDR2 from the germline V gene are MNHEY and SVGAGI. This CDR3 spans 18 amino acids. The ends were cut back, 5 bases at V and 6 bases at J, with 26 bases in the middle. TCRdb called the 5' RACE reads again in MiXCR, with one record for every CDR3 protein. The profile shows some 400,000 distinct CDR3 sequences, around 19% of them singletons. A few counts support this clonotype. Antigen: not known. The material sequenced was PBMCs, taken before the yellow fever booster vaccination. The origin of this receptor is a young man who received the YFV17D yellow fever vaccine. The V call is TRBV6-5, the J call TRBJ1-5; the D gene is possibly TRBD1 (6 bases). CDR3 residues: CASSLMQQGVGPTQPQHF. The CDR3 DNA is TGTGCCAGCAGTCTGATGCAACAGGGCGTGGGGCCGACTCAGCCCCAGCATTTT.